What follows describes a single T cell receptor (beta chain). Its antigen is not identified. Paired alpha-beta TCRs of CD8+ T cells were analyzed by expanded emulsion RT-PCR. Unpaired genes were suppressed by blocking oligonucleotides during a second nested PCR. Emulsion RT-PCR used about 4,500-250,000 T cells and C-region, Stepout, V-region primers. In TCRdb, the emulsion pairing reads were re-called with MiXCR into one record per CDR3 protein. This repertoire shows around 43,000 distinct CDR3 sequences, 45% found once; its top ten account for around 59%. From germline, CDR1 is SGHAT and CDR2 FQNNGV. Trimming cost V 0 bases and J 0 bases, with 7 bases left between them. The CDR3 has 15 amino acids. This specimen comes from a study of T cell repertoires in breast cancer. Points from the study as a whole: TCR overlap with tumor was 6.5% to 9% in involved nodes and approximately 2% in tumor-free nodes. This emulsion RT-PCR profile was considered qualitative rather than quantitative.

The material sequenced was CD8+ T cells. The TCR sequence derives from a pool of human donors with breast cancer or a healthy control (not recorded which). The chain combines TRBV11-2 with TRBJ2-3, with a possible D match to TRBD2 (6 bases). The CDR3 region is CASSLEGGSTDTQYF. CDR3 sequence (DNA): TGTGCCAGCAGCTTAGAGGGGGGTAGCACAGATACGCAGTATTTT.